This T cell receptor (beta chain) was captured in a study of CXCR3-negative and CXCR3-positive naive CD8 T cells. Study-level background: TRB reads totalled about 140 million, about 1.5 +/- 0.3 million per library.

The CDR3 has 14 residues. Per the germline V gene, CDR1 is SGHNT and CDR2 is YYREEE (reference sequence). In preparing the TRB cDNA libraries, 5' RACE with UMI labels was used. TCRdb re-called the 5' RACE reads and gives one entry per CDR3 protein, without DNA. The table lists over 70,000 distinct CDR3 sequences, with 1.7% in the top ten. The chain uses TRBV5-4 and TRBJ2-1. Sequencing was performed on naive CXCR3- CD8+ T cells from blood. Sample subset: CD45RO-CCR7+CD27+CD95- naive CD8+ T cells lacking CXCR3 (TNR3-). The origin of this receptor is a human donor in good health. Some clones in this sample may be carry-over from other donors' samples. CDR3 region: CASSFGEAYNEQFF.